Presented here are 17 T cell receptor beta chains from one specimen sequenced in a study of T cell clones after liver transplantation. Some clones are missing from TCRdb's copy, which holds only in-frame ones; the method was immunoSEQ multiplex PCR. Altogether around 100,000 clones are present, about 81% being singletons, with the ten largest covering around 0.97%. Sequences were derived from CD4+ T cells from blood, sampled before liver transplant. These receptors all stem from a human donor who received a liver transplant.

V gene TRBV5-4 combines with J gene TRBJ2-3, with no clear D. This CDR3 region has 13 residues. The V gene's germline CDR1 is SGHNT and CDR2 YYREEE (reference sequence). V gave up 3 bases and J gave up 2 bases, with 7 bases separating them. CDR3 sequence: CASSYTSTDTQYF. As DNA, the CDR3 is TGTGCCAGCAGCTACACATCCACAGATACGCAGTATTTT.

The rearrangement links TRBV28 to TRBJ2-7, with D hard to call. Germline-derived CDR1 and CDR2 are MDHEN and SYDVKM. V lost 7 bases and J lost 0, with 13 bases in between. This CDR3 comprises 14 residues. CDR3 amino acids: CASTRGRSSYEQYF. CDR3 DNA: TGTGCCAGCACCCGAGGACGGAGCTCCTACGAGCAGTACTTC.

The V and J genes are TRBV4-1 and TRBJ1-4; D perhaps matches TRBD1 (5 bases). Germline values: CDR1 MGHRA, CDR2 YSYEKL. V dropped 2 bases and J dropped 4 bases, with 14 bases sitting between them. The length of the CDR3 is 16 residues. The chain's CDR3 is CASSQLPGRNNEKLFF. In DNA form, the CDR3 reads TGCGCCAGCAGCCAACTCCCGGGACGTAATAATGAAAAACTGTTTTTT.

Only one count was recorded for this clone. This rearrangement joins TRBV6-1 to TRBJ1-1; TRBD1 agrees at 9 bases. Germline V gene sequence: CDR1 MNHNS, CDR2 SASEGT. The V segment lost 4 bases and the J segment 4 bases; nucleotides outside the gene matches: 4. This CDR3 has 14 amino acids. In DNA, the CDR3 is TGTGCCAGCAGTGCACAGGGGGCCGGCACTGAAGCTTTCTTT. This sequence encodes CASSAQGAGTEAFF.

The rearrangement uses TRBV21-1 and TRBJ1-5; the tabulated D call, TRBD1, remains unverified against the DNA. TRBV21-1 is an annotated pseudogene. The CDR3 is made up of 16 amino acids. CDR3 sequence reads: CASSRTGTGFLQPQHF. In nucleotides, the CDR3 is TGTGCCAGCAGCAGAACCGGGACAGGGTTTCTTCAGCCCCAGCATTTT.

As for this clone: The same CDR3 also results from other DNA sequences found in this sample. This chain links TRBV9 with TRBJ1-1, with TRBD1 matching over 10 bases. The CDR3 totals 15 residues. J was trimmed by 5 bases and V by 0 bases; bases with no gene match: 4. Germline V gene lookup returns CDR1 SGDLS and CDR2 YYNGEE. The CDR3 protein is CASSVVGQGRTEAFF. CDR3 sequence (DNA): TGTGCCAGCAGCGTAGTGGGACAGGGGAGGACTGAAGCTTTCTTT.

This chain connects TRBV7-2 to TRBJ1-1; D possibly corresponds to TRBD1 (5 bases). The CDR3 has 15 residues. CDR1 is SGHTA, CDR2 FQGNSA, per germline. The ends were cut back, 1 base at V and 0 bases at J, with 9 bases in the middle. CDR3 nucleotides: TGTGCCAGCAGCTTAGTTCCCAGGGTGAACACTGAAGCTTTCTTT. This codes for CASSLVPRVNTEAFF.

The CDR3 is CASSDMGHINEQFF. The CDR3 bases are TGTGCCAGCAGTGACATGGGTCATATAAATGAGCAGTTCTTC. V usage is TRBV6-1 and J usage is TRBJ2-1; D gene unclear. The germline gives CDR1 MNHNS, CDR2 SASEGT. V lost 3 bases to trimming and J lost 7 bases, with 13 bases between them. The CDR3 has 14 amino acids.

This clone was found once. The rearrangement links TRBV9 to TRBJ2-7; the D is unclear. The V end lost 4 bases, the J end lost 6 bases, and 14 bases lay between the germline ends. The germline V gene encodes CDR1 SGDLS and CDR2 YYNGEE. This CDR3 is built from 13 residues. The CDR3 loop reads CASSPEQYAEQYF. The CDR3 region has the DNA TGTGCCAGCAGCCCGGAGCAGTATGCCGAGCAGTACTTC.

This clone was counted only a few times. The chain has TRBV4-1 and TRBJ2-7; D is unclear. The V and J ends lost 6 bases and 3 bases respectively, with 12 bases between them. Germline CDR1 and CDR2: MGHRA and YSYEKL. The CDR3 spans 13 residues. For the CDR3, the DNA is TGCGCCAGCAGACCAAGTGGCAGCTACGAGCAGTACTTC. Encoded protein: CASRPSGSYEQYF.

The chain joins TRBV5-1 to TRBJ1-5; maybe TRBD1 (5 bases). Germline lookup yields CDR1 SGHRS and CDR2 YFSETQ. CDR3 size: 15 residues. Trimming left V 3 bases short and J 4 bases short, with 14 bases between. In DNA form, the CDR3 reads TGCGCCAGCAGCTCGTCTGGGGGAAGAAATCAGCCCCAGCATTTT. Amino acid sequence: CASSSSGGRNQPQHF.

The chain joins TRBV5-6 to TRBJ1-3; unclear D gene. Germline V gives CDR1 SGHDT, CDR2 YYEEEE. This CDR3 has 14 residues. V gave up 4 bases and J gave up 1 base, with 9 bases separating them. The CDR3 loop reads CASSAWGSGNTIYF. CDR3 nucleotide sequence: TGTGCCAGCAGCGCCTGGGGATCTGGAAACACCATATATTTT.

The rearrangement joins TRBV4-2 to TRBJ2-2, with 15 nucleotides matching TRBD2. This CDR3 has 18 amino acids. The junction had 5 bases not matched to a gene; V was cut back by 0 bases and J by 6 bases. Germline lookup yields CDR1 LGHNA and CDR2 YNFKEQ. The CDR3 nucleotides are TGTGCCAGCAGCCAAGATTTCGGGACTAGCGGGAGGCCCGGGGAGCTGTTTTTT. The encoded protein is CASSQDFGTSGRPGELFF.

The chain has TRBV6-5 and TRBJ1-2; D not certain. Germline V gene lookup returns CDR1 MNHEY and CDR2 SVGAGI. The CDR3 is made up of 12 amino acids. Trimming took off 7 bases at V and 7 bases at J, with 13 bases between the two ends. The DNA for the CDR3 is TGTGCCAGCATTACGACATGGAGTGGCTACACCTTC. It yields the protein CASITTWSGYTF.

This chain links TRBV29-1 with TRBJ2-7, with D tentatively TRBD1 (5 bases). Trimming removed 8 bases from V and 0 bases from J, with 11 bases in between. This CDR3 is built from 12 residues. Per germline, CDR1 SQVTM and CDR2 ANQGSEA. The CDR3 here is CSYNQGSYEQYF. CDR3 nucleotide sequence: TGCAGCTATAATCAGGGCTCCTACGAGCAGTACTTC.

This chain uses TRBV19 with TRBJ2-1, with 10 bases identical to TRBD2. The junction had 6 bases not matched to a gene; V was cut back by 6 bases and J by 7 bases. The CDR3 length is 14 residues. CDR1 LNHDA and CDR2 SQIVND come from the germline V gene (reference sequence). The CDR3 DNA is TGTGCCAGTAGACAGCGGGAGGGCCTAAATGAGCAGTTCTTC. This encodes CASRQREGLNEQFF.

The CDR3, as DNA: TGTGCCTCACTGTCGGGCACGCATCACAATCAGCCCCAGCATTTT. The encoded protein is CASLSGTHHNQPQHF. The chain combines TRBV19 with TRBJ1-5; D gene uncertain. The CDR3 totals 15 residues. Germline assignment: CDR1 LNHDA and CDR2 SQIVND (reference sequence). V lost 11 bases and J lost 3, with 20 bases in between.